The 18 T cell receptor beta chains below all came from one sample that was sequenced in a study of T cell responses to AZD1222 COVID-19 vaccine. Only in-frame clones appear in the TCRdb table, and some are missing; sequencing was by immunoSEQ multiplex PCR. The sample lists 90,000 to 120,000 clones; around 92% were seen once. The sample here was peripheral blood, taken on day 0 of AZD1222 vaccination. These receptors were obtained from an adult in good health.

The V gene is TRBV11-2, the J gene TRBJ2-7; D not resolved. Deletions cut 5 bases from V and 2 bases from J, with 10 bases between. The CDR3 consists of 13 residues. Per the germline V gene, CDR1 is SGHAT and CDR2 is FQNNGV. CDR3: CASSDDRAYEQYF. CDR3 coding DNA: TGTGCCAGCAGCGATGACCGAGCCTACGAGCAGTACTTC.

This clone showed up just a few times. The chain employs TRBV6-6 and TRBJ2-3; D gene uncertain. V lost 7 bases and J 2 bases, leaving 16 bases between the germline ends. The CDR3 is 15 amino acids. Germline CDR1 is MNHNY and CDR2 is SVGAGI (reference sequence). The CDR3 protein is CASTLNGLPTDTQYF. The CDR3 DNA reads TGTGCCAGCACCCTTAACGGGCTCCCCACAGATACGCAGTATTTT.

The chain uses TRBV18 and TRBJ1-2; D is unclear. The CDR3 contains 14 residues. The V end lost 3 bases, the J end lost 1 base, and 9 bases lay between the germline ends. Germline V gives CDR1 KGHSH, CDR2 LQKENI. The CDR3 loop reads CASSPGAVNYGYTF. The CDR3 region has the DNA TGTGCCAGCTCACCCGGAGCGGTTAACTATGGCTACACCTTC.

V usage is TRBV3-1 (or the pseudogene TRBV3-2) and J usage is TRBJ2-7, with a tentative D call TRBD2 (6 bases). V was pared by 1 base and J by 7 bases, with 11 bases between. This CDR3 spans 13 amino acids. Germline assignment: CDR1 LGHDT and CDR2 YNNKEL (reference sequence). CDR3 DNA sequence: TGTGCCAGCAGCCAAGGTCGGGGGTGGGAGCAGTACTTC. Amino acid sequence: CASSQGRGWEQYF.

The chain has TRBV6-2 or TRBV6-3 and TRBJ1-1; D unresolved. Trimming pared 2 bases from V and 2 bases from J, leaving 6 bases between. Germline V gene lookup returns CDR1 MNHEY and CDR2 SVGEGT. CDR3 length: 13 residues. CDR3 bases: TGTGCCAGCAGTTACCGGCTCAACACTGAAGCTTTCTTT. Amino acids: CASSYRLNTEAFF.

This clone was detected once. The genes are TRBV18 and TRBJ2-7; D gene unclear. CDR1 and CDR2 from the germline V gene are KGHSH and LQKENI. Trimming cost V 4 bases and J 1 base, with 14 bases left between them. There are 15 residues in the CDR3. For the CDR3, the DNA is TGTGCCAGCTCACTTACGACTTCGGAGTCCTACGAGCAGTACTTC. Its translation is CASSLTTSESYEQYF.

The V call is TRBV9, the J call TRBJ1-2, with a weak D call TRBD1 (5 bases). The CDR3 totals 15 residues. From germline, CDR1 is SGDLS and CDR2 YYNGEE. V was shortened by 0 bases and J by 4 bases, with 13 bases between the two germline ends. The CDR3 here is CASSVDGREVYGYTF. CDR3 sequence (DNA): TGTGCCAGCAGCGTAGACGGCAGGGAGGTCTATGGCTACACCTTC.

This chain links TRBV7-8 with TRBJ1-4; no clear D gene. The germline V and J ends were trimmed by 5 bases and 5 bases, with 15 bases remaining between them. This CDR3 region has 15 residues. Germline-derived CDR1 and CDR2 are SGHVS and FQNEAQ. CDR3 protein: CASSRAVARNEKLFF. The CDR3 DNA reads TGTGCCAGCAGCCGAGCAGTCGCCAGGAATGAAAAACTGTTTTTT.

The J gene is TRBJ1-2, the V gene TRBV23-1; no clear D gene. TRBV23-1 is an ORF for which the function is uncertain. The CDR3 covers 14 residues. V dropped 0 bases and J dropped 4 bases, with 9 bases sitting between them. The CDR3 DNA reads TGCGCCAGCAGTCAATCCATAGTCTGCTATGGCTACACCTTC. Amino acids: CASSQSIVCYGYTF.

This sequence joins TRBV24-1 and TRBJ2-7, with D tentatively TRBD1 or TRBD2 (5 bases each). Germline CDR1 reads KGHDR; CDR2 reads SFDVKD. The germline V and J ends were trimmed by 10 bases and 7 bases, with 22 bases remaining between them. This CDR3 is 14 amino acids long. CDR3 sequence: CATEDHRGSREQYF. The CDR3 DNA sequence: TGTGCCACAGAAGACCATCGGGGCTCGCGGGAGCAGTACTTC.

V usage is TRBV11-3 and J usage is TRBJ1-1; D is possibly TRBD1 (5 bases). V lost 6 bases, J lost 4 bases, and 21 bases lay in between. Germline V gives CDR1 SGHNT, CDR2 YENEEA. This CDR3 region has 16 residues. The CDR3 reads CASSHIAGAGGTEAFF. In DNA, the CDR3 is TGTGCCAGCAGTCATATAGCCGGGGCCGGGGGCACTGAAGCTTTCTTT.

The V call is TRBV4-3, the J call TRBJ1-6, with 12 bases matching TRBD1. V lost 2 bases, J lost 9 bases, and 2 bases stayed unmatched. The germline gives CDR1 LGHNA, CDR2 YSLEER. This CDR3 has 15 residues. The CDR3 sequence: CASSQPGQGASPLHF. The CDR3 DNA is TGCGCCAGCAGCCAACCGGGACAGGGGGCTTCACCCCTCCACTTT.

The chain combines TRBV6-5 with TRBJ1-3; TRBD1 might be the D (6 bases). V was pared by 8 bases and J by 0 bases, with 14 bases between. The CDR3 sequence is 15 residues long. Germline V CDR1 and CDR2: MNHEY, SVGAGI. CDR3 in DNA: TGTGCCAGCGTAAGACAGGCCGACTCTGGAAACACCATATATTTT. Residues: CASVRQADSGNTIYF.

The chain employs TRBV7-9 and TRBJ2-3; D call uncertain. Deletions cut 1 base from V and 4 bases from J, with 6 bases between. From germline, CDR1 is SEHNR and CDR2 FQNEAQ (reference sequence). There are 13 residues in the CDR3. CDR3 coding DNA: TGTGCCAGCAGCTTAGAGATGGCAGATACGCAGTATTTT. Its translation: CASSLEMADTQYF.

The rearrangement links TRBV7-9 to TRBJ2-7; TRBD1 matches at 7 bases. With V trimmed by 4 bases and J by 1 base, 10 bases remained unmatched. This CDR3 spans 16 amino acids. Germline loops: CDR1 SEHNR, CDR2 FQNEAQ (reference sequence). The CDR3 reads CASSSPGGRGSYEQYF. Here the CDR3 DNA reads TGTGCCAGCAGCTCCCCTGGTGGCAGGGGGTCCTACGAGCAGTACTTC.

The rearrangement links TRBV9 to TRBJ2-3; 7 bases align to TRBD2. The CDR3 loop spans 14 amino acids. Germline V gives CDR1 SGDLS, CDR2 YYNGEE. V was pared by 4 bases and J by 5 bases, with 7 bases of the junction left unmatched. This chain's CDR3 is CASSIGLGQDTQYF. In nucleotides, the CDR3 is TGTGCCAGCAGCATCGGACTAGGGCAAGATACGCAGTATTTT. Complete variable domain (other parts from reference TRBV9 and TRBJ2-3): DSGVTQTPKHLITATGQRVTLRCSPRSGDLSVYWYQQSLDQGLQFLIQYYNGEERAKGNILERFSAQQFPDLHSELNLSSLELGDSALYFCASSIGLGQDTQYFGPGTRLTVL.

This chain uses TRBV5-4 with TRBJ1-5; weak D call: TRBD1 (6 bases). The CDR3 runs 14 residues. Germline V gene sequence: CDR1 SGHNT, CDR2 YYREEE (reference sequence). Trimming left V 5 bases short and J 3 bases short, with 12 bases between. The CDR3 is CASSTDRSNQPQHF. CDR3 nucleotide sequence: TGTGCCAGCAGTACAGACAGGTCCAATCAGCCCCAGCATTTT. Complete variable domain (other parts from reference TRBV5-4 and TRBJ1-5): ETGVTQSPTHLIKTRGQQVTLRCSSQSGHNTVSWYQQALGQGPQFIFQYYREEENGRGNFPPRFSGLQFPNYSSELNVNALELDDSALYLCASSTDRSNQPQHFGDGTRLSIL.

The chain links TRBV24-1 to TRBJ2-6; the D gene is possibly TRBD1 (5 bases). The CDR3 totals 15 residues. Germline values: CDR1 KGHDR, CDR2 SFDVKD. V was clipped by 3 bases and J by 0 bases, with 5 bases between them. Written as DNA, the CDR3 is TGTGCCACCAGTGATACAGGCTCTGGGGCCAACGTCCTGACTTTC. Translating it yields CATSDTGSGANVLTF.